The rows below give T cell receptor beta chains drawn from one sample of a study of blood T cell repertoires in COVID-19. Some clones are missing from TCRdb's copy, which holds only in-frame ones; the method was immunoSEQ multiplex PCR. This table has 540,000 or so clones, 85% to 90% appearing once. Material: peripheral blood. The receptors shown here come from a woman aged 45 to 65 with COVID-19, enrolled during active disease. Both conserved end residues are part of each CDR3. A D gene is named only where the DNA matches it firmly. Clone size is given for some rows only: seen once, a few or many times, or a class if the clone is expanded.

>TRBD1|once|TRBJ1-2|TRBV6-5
TGTGCCAGCACCCAAGGGGGCAGGGTCGATGGCTACACCTTC
CASTQGGRVDGYTF
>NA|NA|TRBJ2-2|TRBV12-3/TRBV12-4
TGTGCCAGCAGTATAATAGCCGGGGAGCTGTTTTTT
CASSIIAGELFF
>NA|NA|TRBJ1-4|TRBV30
TGTGCCTGGAGTAGGGGGAAACTGTTTTTT
CAWSRGKLFF
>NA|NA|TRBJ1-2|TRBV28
TGTGCCAGCAGTTTGGGGGCTTCTAACTATGGCTACACCTTC
CASSLGASNYGYTF
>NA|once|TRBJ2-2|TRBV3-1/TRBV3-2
TGTGCCAGCAGCCAAGAGGCAAGGGGCGCCGGGGAGCTGTTTTTT
CASSQEARGAGELFF
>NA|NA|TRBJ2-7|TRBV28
TGTGCCAGCAGTTTAATGTGGTTGCGGTCTCGAGTCCGCGAGCAGTACTTC
CASSLMWLRSRVREQYF
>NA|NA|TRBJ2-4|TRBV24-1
TGTGCCACCAGTGATTTGAGGGGTGGCATTCAGTACTTC
CATSDLRGGIQYF
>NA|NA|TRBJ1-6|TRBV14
TGTGCCAGCAGCCAAGATATAAGGCGGCAGGGGATTAATTCACCCCTCCACTTT
CASSQDIRRQGINSPLHF
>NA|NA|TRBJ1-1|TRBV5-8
TGTGCCAGCAGCTTTACAGGGAACACTGAAGCTTTCTTT
CASSFTGNTEAFF
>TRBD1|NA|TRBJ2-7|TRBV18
TGTGCCAGCTCACCAGGCAGGGGGAACTACGAGCAGTACTTC
CASSPGRGNYEQYF
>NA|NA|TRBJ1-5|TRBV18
TGTGCCAGCTCACCAGCGGGGAATCAGCCCCAGCATTTT
CASSPAGNQPQHF
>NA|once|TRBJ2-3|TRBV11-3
TGTGCCAGCAGCTTAGCTTCTAACACAGATACGCAGTATTTT
CASSLASNTDTQYF
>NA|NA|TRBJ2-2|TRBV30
TGTGCCTGGACCCCCGGAGCGACCGGGGAGCTGTTTTTT
CAWTPGATGELFF
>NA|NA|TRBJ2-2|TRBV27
TGTGCCAGCAGTCGAGTGAACACCGGGGAGCTGTTTTTT
CASSRVNTGELFF
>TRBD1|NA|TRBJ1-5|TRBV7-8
TGTGCCAGCAGCTGGGGACAGCACAATCAGCCCCAGCATTTT
CASSWGQHNQPQHF
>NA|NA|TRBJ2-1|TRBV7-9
TGTGCCAGCAGCTTAGATCTCAATGAGCAGTTCTTC
CASSLDLNEQFF